These T cell receptor beta chains were read from a single sample in a study of cytomegalovirus exposure and HLA in healthy donors. TCRdb's table, derived via immunoSEQ multiplex PCR, lists solely in-frame clones and lacks some. The repertoire has around 95,000 clones, around 81% of them found once; the top ten carry 3.7%. The specimen was PBMCs. The receptor source for this set is a female donor in good health and CMV-seropositive. CDR3s include the opening cysteine and the closing phenylalanine or tryptophan. The D gene is left open where the match is weak. Rows may omit the clone size; those that give it use once, few, many or a size class.

V	D	size	J	CDR3	DNA
TRBV19	.	.	TRBJ1-2	CASSIDPGSYGYTF	TGTGCCAGTAGTATAGATCCTGGCAGCTATGGCTACACCTTC
TRBV28	.	once	TRBJ1-1	CAIDQGRTEAFF	TGTGCCATCGACCAGGGCCGCACTGAAGCTTTCTTT
TRBV6-5	.	.	TRBJ2-5	CASSYSAGLPGETQYF	TGTGCCAGCAGTTACTCGGCGGGACTCCCGGGGGAGACCCAGTACTTC
TRBV11-3	.	once	TRBJ2-1	CASSLGGLSYNEQFF	TGTGCCAGCAGCTTAGGGGGCCTTTCCTACAATGAGCAGTTCTTC
TRBV18	TRBD1	.	TRBJ1-2	CASSLTARTGDYGYTF	TGTGCCAGCTCACTAACCGCGAGGACAGGCGACTATGGCTACACCTTC
TRBV13	.	.	TRBJ2-2	CASSFLDSLGTGELFF	TGTGCCAGCAGCTTTTTAGACAGCTTGGGCACCGGGGAGCTGTTTTTT
TRBV2	.	.	TRBJ1-4	CASRGDFEKLFF	TGTGCCAGCAGGGGAGACTTTGAAAAACTGTTTTTT
TRBV19	.	few	TRBJ1-1	CASSIGGGENTEAFF	TGTGCCAGTAGTATCGGTGGAGGCGAGAACACTGAAGCTTTCTTT
TRBV2	.	.	TRBJ2-3	CASSEAQARTDTQYF	TGTGCCAGCAGTGAAGCGCAGGCAAGAACAGATACGCAGTATTTT
TRBV9	.	.	TRBJ2-2	CASSVTAGTNTGELFF	TGTGCCAGCAGCGTAACGGCGGGAACGAACACCGGGGAGCTGTTTTTT
TRBV5-1	TRBD2	.	TRBJ2-7	CASSLGTSGRAYEQYF	TGCGCCAGCAGCTTGGGGACTAGCGGGAGAGCCTACGAGCAGTACTTC
TRBV6-5	TRBD2	.	TRBJ2-1	CASRGTSSYEQFF	TGTGCCAGCAGAGGGACTAGCTCTTATGAGCAGTTCTTC
TRBV27	.	.	TRBJ1-1	CASSLVGVNTEAFF	TGTGCCAGCAGTTTAGTGGGAGTGAACACTGAAGCTTTCTTT
TRBV19	TRBD1	.	TRBJ2-7	CASSIHLDRNPYEQYF	TGTGCCAGTAGTATTCACTTGGACAGGAATCCCTACGAGCAGTACTTC
TRBV25-1	TRBD1	once	TRBJ1-5	CASSESPGQDHPQPQHF	TGTGCCAGCAGTGAATCCCCGGGACAGGATCATCCGCAGCCCCAGCATTTT
TRBV6-6	TRBD1	.	TRBJ2-7	CASSYSGDRGREQYF	TGTGCCAGCAGTTACTCGGGGGACAGGGGGCGTGAGCAGTACTTC
TRBV18	.	.	TRBJ2-5	CASSPDTSIETQYF	TGTGCCAGCTCACCCGACACTTCGATCGAGACCCAGTACTTC
TRBV12-2	.	once	TRBJ2-5	CASRLPPSDRDKYQETQYF	TGTGCAAGTCGCTTGCCCCCCTCCGACCGGGACAAGTACCAAGAGACCCAGTACTTC
TRBV27	.	once	TRBJ2-7	CASSLYKSYEQYF	TGTGCCAGCAGTTTATACAAATCCTACGAGCAGTACTTC
TRBV2	TRBD1	.	TRBJ1-1	CASSVQGAFTEAFF	TGTGCCAGCAGTGTCCAGGGGGCATTCACTGAAGCTTTCTTT
TRBV10-3	.	.	TRBJ1-3	CAIREPGSSGNTIYF	TGTGCCATCAGGGAACCAGGGTCCTCTGGAAACACCATATATTTT
TRBV6-5	TRBD1	.	TRBJ2-7	CASKTGGLLDEQYF	TGTGCCAGCAAAACAGGGGGGCTTCTCGACGAGCAGTACTTC
TRBV28	TRBD2	.	TRBJ2-1	CASSFFASGVNNEQFF	TGTGCCAGCAGTTTCTTTGCTAGCGGGGTCAACAATGAGCAGTTCTTC
TRBV25-1	TRBD1	.	TRBJ2-4	CASSADRGGGVAKNIQYF	TGTGCCAGCAGTGCGGACAGGGGCGGTGGGGTGGCCAAAAACATTCAGTACTTC
TRBV7-9	.	.	TRBJ2-2	CSSSLVSDTGELFF	TGTTCCAGCAGCTTAGTGAGCGACACCGGGGAGCTGTTTTTT
TRBV19	.	.	TRBJ1-4	CASSNRVATNEKLFF	TGTGCCAGTAGTAACAGGGTTGCAACTAATGAAAAACTGTTTTTT
TRBV10-2	.	.	TRBJ2-3	CASSGFYKDTQYF	TGCGCCAGCAGTGGGTTCTATAAAGATACGCAGTATTTT
TRBV7-9	.	.	TRBJ1-1	CASSYQVRDTEAFF	TGTGCCAGCAGCTATCAGGTGAGGGACACTGAAGCTTTCTTT
TRBV7-9	TRBD1	.	TRBJ1-2	CASSLTGGLGYTF	TGTGCCAGCAGCTTGACAGGGGGCTTGGGCTACACCTTC
TRBV7-3	.	.	TRBJ2-5	CASSSGGLKQETQYF	TGTGCCAGCAGCTCCGGCGGACTTAAACAAGAGACCCAGTACTTC
TRBV7-8	TRBD2	.	TRBJ2-7	CASSPSSGASYEQYF	TGTGCCAGCAGCCCGAGTAGCGGGGCCTCCTACGAGCAGTACTTC
TRBV7-2	TRBD1	.	TRBJ2-1	CASSLQTGRLNNEQFF	TGTGCCAGCAGCTTGCAGACAGGGCGCCTTAACAATGAGCAGTTCTTC
TRBV6-5	.	.	TRBJ1-1	CASREQGVNTEAFF	TGTGCCAGCAGAGAACAGGGAGTGAACACTGAAGCTTTCTTT
TRBV7-9	.	.	TRBJ2-6	CASTPTISSGANVLTF	TGTGCCAGCACCCCCACGATCAGCTCTGGGGCCAACGTCCTGACTTTC
TRBV29-1	TRBD1	.	TRBJ2-1	CSPGGGQGAKERNEQFF	TGCAGCCCGGGGGGGGGACAGGGGGCAAAAGAGCGGAATGAGCAGTTCTTC
TRBV11-1	.	.	TRBJ1-3	CASSPRPQQDSGNTIYF	TGTGCCAGCAGCCCACGACCTCAACAGGACTCTGGAAACACCATATATTTT
TRBV7-6	TRBD2	.	TRBJ2-1	CASSLWGGGAQEQFF	TGTGCCAGCAGCTTGTGGGGCGGGGGGGCCCAAGAGCAGTTCTTC
TRBV11-1	.	few	TRBJ2-7	CASSPGTPGDEQYF	TGTGCCAGCAGCCCAGGGACACCCGGGGACGAGCAGTACTTC
TRBV10-3	TRBD1	once	TRBJ2-2	CATGEPGQVNTGELFF	TGCGCCACCGGGGAGCCGGGACAGGTGAACACCGGGGAGCTGTTTTTT
TRBV5-1	.	.	TRBJ2-1	CASSPYRVAARTEQFF	TGCGCCAGCAGCCCGTACAGGGTGGCGGCGCGGACTGAGCAGTTCTTC
TRBV9	TRBD1	.	TRBJ1-5	CASSVGGGGQPQHF	TGTGCCAGCAGCGTAGGAGGGGGCGGTCAGCCCCAGCATTTT
TRBV29-1	TRBD1	.	TRBJ1-2	CSAGDRGRDIYGYTF	TGCAGCGCAGGGGACAGGGGGCGAGATATCTATGGCTACACCTTC
TRBV12-5	.	.	TRBJ2-6	CASGLDPPGELGPGANVLTF	TGTGCTAGTGGTTTGGACCCCCCGGGGGAACTTGGACCCGGGGCCAACGTCCTGACTTTC
TRBV5-1	.	.	TRBJ2-1	CASSSAVGLTSSYNEQFF	TGCGCCAGCAGCTCCGCGGTCGGACTTACGAGCTCCTACAATGAGCAGTTCTTC
TRBV11-2	.	.	TRBJ2-7	CASTSLARGSYEQYF	TGTGCCAGCACCTCATTGGCTAGGGGGTCCTACGAGCAGTACTTC
TRBV21-1	.	.	TRBJ2-1	CASSKAHGLAGAVTYNEQFF	TGTGCCAGCAGCAAAGCGCATGGACTAGCGGGGGCAGTAACCTACAATGAGCAGTTCTTC
TRBV6-6	.	.	TRBJ1-4	CASTLQGNNEKLFF	TGTGCCAGCACCCTACAGGGCAATAATGAAAAACTGTTTTTT
TRBV19	TRBD1	.	TRBJ2-1	CASSIEGTGGNEQFF	TGTGCCAGTAGTATAGAGGGGACAGGGGGTAATGAGCAGTTCTTC
TRBV19	.	.	TRBJ2-3	CASSLSSGSVPDTQYF	TGTGCCAGTAGTTTGTCATCGGGATCAGTTCCGGATACGCAGTATTTT
TRBV2	TRBD1	once	TRBJ1-5	CASSAGRGGGQPQHF	TGTGCCAGCAGTGCCGGGAGAGGGGGCGGTCAGCCCCAGCATTTT
TRBV29-1	.	.	TRBJ1-1	CSAKTANTEAFF	TGCAGCGCCAAGACAGCGAACACTGAAGCTTTCTTT
TRBV12-5	.	.	TRBJ2-5	CASGTSRTGVQETQYF	TGTGCTAGTGGTACATCCCGGACGGGGGTCCAAGAGACCCAGTACTTC
TRBV29-1	TRBD1	.	TRBJ1-2	CSARDRGGYTF	TGCAGCGCGAGGGACAGGGGTGGCTACACCTTC